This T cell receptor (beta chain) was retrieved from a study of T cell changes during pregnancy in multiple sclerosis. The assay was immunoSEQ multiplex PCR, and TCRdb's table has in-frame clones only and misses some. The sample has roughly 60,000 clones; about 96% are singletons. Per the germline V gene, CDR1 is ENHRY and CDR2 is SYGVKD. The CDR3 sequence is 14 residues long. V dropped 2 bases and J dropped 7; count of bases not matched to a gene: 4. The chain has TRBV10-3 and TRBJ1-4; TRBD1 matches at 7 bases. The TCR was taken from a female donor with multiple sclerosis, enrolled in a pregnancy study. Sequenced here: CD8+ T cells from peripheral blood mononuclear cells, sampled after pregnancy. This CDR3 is CAISEDRAGEKLFF. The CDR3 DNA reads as TGTGCCATCAGTGAGGACAGGGCGGGTGAAAAACTGTTTTTT.